The clone carrying this T cell receptor beta chain was detected only a few times. This entry is derived from a study of blood T cells in healthy people across ages. The authors ran a second PCR of 7 to 11 cycles using a sample-barcoded 5' primer and a J-beta primer mix. Each CDR3 protein gets one entry after TCRdb re-called the 5' RACE reads with MiXCR. The sample lists roughly 650,000 distinct CDR3 sequences; about 34% were seen once. The CDR3 is made up of 13 amino acids. V lost 8 bases, J lost 2 bases, and 12 bases lay in between. Germline loops: CDR1 SNHLY, CDR2 FYNNEI. The origin of this receptor is a woman older than 75 in good health. The chain joins TRBV2 to TRBJ1-1; D perhaps matches TRBD1 (5 bases). Sequenced: blood. The CDR3 protein is CASVRGVNTEAFF. DNA for the CDR3: TGTGCCAGCGTGCGGGGGGTAAACACTGAAGCTTTCTTT.